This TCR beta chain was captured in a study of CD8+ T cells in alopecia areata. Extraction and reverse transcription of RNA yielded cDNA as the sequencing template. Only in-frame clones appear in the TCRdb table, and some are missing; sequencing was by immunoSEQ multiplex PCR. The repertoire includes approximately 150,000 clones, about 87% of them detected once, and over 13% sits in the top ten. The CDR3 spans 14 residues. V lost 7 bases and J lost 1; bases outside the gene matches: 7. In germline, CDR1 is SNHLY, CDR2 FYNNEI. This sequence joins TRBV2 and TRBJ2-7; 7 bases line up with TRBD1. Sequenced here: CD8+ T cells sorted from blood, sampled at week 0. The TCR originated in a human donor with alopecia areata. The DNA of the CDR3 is TGTGCCAGCACAGGGGACAGCTTATCCTACGAGCAGTACTTC. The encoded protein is CASTGDSLSYEQYF.